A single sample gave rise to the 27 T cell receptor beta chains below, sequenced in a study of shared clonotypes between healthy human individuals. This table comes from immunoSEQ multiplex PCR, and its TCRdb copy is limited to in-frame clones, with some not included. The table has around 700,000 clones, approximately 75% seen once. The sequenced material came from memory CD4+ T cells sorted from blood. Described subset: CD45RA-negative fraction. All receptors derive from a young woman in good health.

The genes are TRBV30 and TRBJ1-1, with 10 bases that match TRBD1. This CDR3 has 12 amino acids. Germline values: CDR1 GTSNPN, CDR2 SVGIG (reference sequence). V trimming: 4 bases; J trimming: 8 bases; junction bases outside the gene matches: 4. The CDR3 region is CAWTRQGAEAFF. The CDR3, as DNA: TGTGCCTGGACCCGACAGGGGGCGGAAGCTTTCTTT.

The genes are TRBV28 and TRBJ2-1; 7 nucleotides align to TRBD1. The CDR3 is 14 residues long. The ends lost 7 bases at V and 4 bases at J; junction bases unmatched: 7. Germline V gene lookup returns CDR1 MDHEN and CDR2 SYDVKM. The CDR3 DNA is TGTGCCAGCAATCCCCCGGACAGGTACAATGAGCAGTTCTTC. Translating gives CASNPPDRYNEQFF.

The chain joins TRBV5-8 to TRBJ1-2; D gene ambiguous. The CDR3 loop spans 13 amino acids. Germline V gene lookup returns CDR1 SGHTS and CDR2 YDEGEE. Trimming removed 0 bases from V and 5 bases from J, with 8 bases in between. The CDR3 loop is CASSLAGTYGYTF. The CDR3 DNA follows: TGTGCCAGCAGCTTGGCGGGTACATATGGCTACACCTTC.

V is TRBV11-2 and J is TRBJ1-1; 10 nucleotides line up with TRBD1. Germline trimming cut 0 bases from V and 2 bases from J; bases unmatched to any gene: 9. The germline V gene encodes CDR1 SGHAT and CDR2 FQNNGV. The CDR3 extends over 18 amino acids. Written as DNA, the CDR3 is TGTGCCAGCAGCTTAGATAGAGGACAGGGGGTGTTAAACACTGAAGCTTTCTTT. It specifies CASSLDRGQGVLNTEAFF.

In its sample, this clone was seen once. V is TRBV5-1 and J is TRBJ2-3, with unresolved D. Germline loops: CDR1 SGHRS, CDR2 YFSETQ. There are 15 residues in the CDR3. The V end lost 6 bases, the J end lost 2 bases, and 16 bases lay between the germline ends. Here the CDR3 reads CASTTFADNTDTQYF. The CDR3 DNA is TGCGCCAGCACAACTTTCGCAGACAACACAGATACGCAGTATTTT.

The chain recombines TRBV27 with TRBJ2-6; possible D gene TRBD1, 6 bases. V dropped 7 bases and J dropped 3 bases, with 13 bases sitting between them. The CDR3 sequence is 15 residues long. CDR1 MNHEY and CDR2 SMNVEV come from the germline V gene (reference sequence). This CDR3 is CASMYRVNGANVLTF. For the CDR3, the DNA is TGTGCCAGCATGTACAGGGTTAATGGGGCCAACGTCCTGACTTTC. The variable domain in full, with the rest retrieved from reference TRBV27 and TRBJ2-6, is EAQVTQNPRYLITVTGKKLTVTCSQNMNHEYMSWYRQDPGLGLRQIYYSMNVEVTDKGDVPEGYKVSRKEKRNFPLILESPSPNQTSLYFCASMYRVNGANVLTFGAGSRLTVL.

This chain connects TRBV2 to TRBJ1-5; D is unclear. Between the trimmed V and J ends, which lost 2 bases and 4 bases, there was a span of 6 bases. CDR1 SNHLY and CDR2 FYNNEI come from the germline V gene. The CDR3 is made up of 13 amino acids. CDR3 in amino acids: CASSEHENQPQHF. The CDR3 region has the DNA TGTGCCAGCAGTGAACACGAAAATCAGCCCCAGCATTTT.

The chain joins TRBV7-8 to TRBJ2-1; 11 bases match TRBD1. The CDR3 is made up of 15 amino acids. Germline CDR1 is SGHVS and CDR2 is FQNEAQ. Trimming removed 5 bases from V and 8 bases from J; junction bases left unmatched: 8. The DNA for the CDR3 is TGTGCCAGCAGCCCTGGGGACAGGGGGTACGATGAGCAGTTCTTC. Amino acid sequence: CASSPGDRGYDEQFF.

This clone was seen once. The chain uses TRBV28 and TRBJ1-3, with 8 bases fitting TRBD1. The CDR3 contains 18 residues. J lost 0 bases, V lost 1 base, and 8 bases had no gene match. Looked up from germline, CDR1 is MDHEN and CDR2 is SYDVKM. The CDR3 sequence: CASSLLTGVYNSGNTIYF. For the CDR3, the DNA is TGTGCCAGCAGTTTATTGACAGGGGTCTACAACTCTGGAAACACCATATATTTT.

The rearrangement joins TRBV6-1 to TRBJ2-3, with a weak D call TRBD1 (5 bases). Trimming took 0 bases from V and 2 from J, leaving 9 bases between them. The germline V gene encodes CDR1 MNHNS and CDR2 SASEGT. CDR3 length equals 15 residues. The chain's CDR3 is CASSEAGQNTDTQYF. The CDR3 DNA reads TGTGCCAGCAGTGAAGCGGGGCAGAACACAGATACGCAGTATTTT.

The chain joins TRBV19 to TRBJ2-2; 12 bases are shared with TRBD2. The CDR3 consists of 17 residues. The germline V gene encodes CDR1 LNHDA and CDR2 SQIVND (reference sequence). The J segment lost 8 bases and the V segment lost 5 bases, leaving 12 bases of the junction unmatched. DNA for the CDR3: TGTGCCAGTAGTCCTCAGCTAGCGGGAGGGCCGATTGGGGAGCTGTTTTTT. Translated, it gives CASSPQLAGGPIGELFF.

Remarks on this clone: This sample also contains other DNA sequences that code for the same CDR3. The CDR3 loop is CATSRAGGGQETQYF. For the CDR3, the DNA is TGTGCCACCAGCAGGGCGGGGGGCGGCCAAGAGACCCAGTACTTC. The chain is built from TRBV15 and TRBJ2-5, with 8 bases fitting TRBD2. After removal of 3 bases from V and 1 base from J, the junction contained 4 bases not matched to a gene. The CDR3 has 15 amino acids. Germline V gene sequence: CDR1 LNHNV, CDR2 YYDKDF (reference sequence).

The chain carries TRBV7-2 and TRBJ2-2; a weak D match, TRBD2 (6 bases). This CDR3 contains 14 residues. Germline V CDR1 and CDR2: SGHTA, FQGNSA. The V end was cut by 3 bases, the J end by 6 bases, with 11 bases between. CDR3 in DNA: TGTGCCAGCAGCTTGACTAGTATTTCCGGGGAGCTGTTTTTT. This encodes CASSLTSISGELFF. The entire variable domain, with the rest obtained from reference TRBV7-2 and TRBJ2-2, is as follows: GAGVSQSPSNKVTEKGKDVELRCDPISGHTALYWYRQSLGQGLEFLIYFQGNSAPDKSGLPSDRFSAERTGGSVSTLTIQRTQQEDSAVYLCASSLTSISGELFFGEGSRLTVL.

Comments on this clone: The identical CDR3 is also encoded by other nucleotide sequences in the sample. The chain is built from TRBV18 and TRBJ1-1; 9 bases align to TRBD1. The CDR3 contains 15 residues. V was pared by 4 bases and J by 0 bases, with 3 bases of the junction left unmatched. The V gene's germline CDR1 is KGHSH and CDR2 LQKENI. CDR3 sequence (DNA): TGTGCCAGCTCACAGGGACAGGGAATGAACACTGAAGCTTTCTTT. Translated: CASSQGQGMNTEAFF. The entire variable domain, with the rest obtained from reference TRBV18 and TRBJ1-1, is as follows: NAGVMQNPRHLVRRRGQEARLRCSPMKGHSHVYWYRQLPEEGLKFMVYLQKENIIDESGMPKERFSAEFPKEGPSILRIQQVVRGDSAAYFCASSQGQGMNTEAFFGQGTRLTVV.

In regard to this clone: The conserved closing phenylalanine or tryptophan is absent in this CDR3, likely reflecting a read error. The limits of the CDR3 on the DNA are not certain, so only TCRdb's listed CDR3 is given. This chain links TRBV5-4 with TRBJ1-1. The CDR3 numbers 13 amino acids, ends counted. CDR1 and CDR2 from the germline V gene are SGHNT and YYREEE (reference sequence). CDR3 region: CASSNPGGWGLSV.

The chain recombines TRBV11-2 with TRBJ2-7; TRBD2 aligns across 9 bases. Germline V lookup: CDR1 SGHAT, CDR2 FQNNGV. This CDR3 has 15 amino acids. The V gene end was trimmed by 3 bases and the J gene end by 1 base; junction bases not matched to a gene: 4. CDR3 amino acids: CASSFGAGGSYEQYF. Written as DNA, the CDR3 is TGTGCCAGCAGCTTCGGAGCGGGAGGTTCCTACGAGCAGTACTTC.

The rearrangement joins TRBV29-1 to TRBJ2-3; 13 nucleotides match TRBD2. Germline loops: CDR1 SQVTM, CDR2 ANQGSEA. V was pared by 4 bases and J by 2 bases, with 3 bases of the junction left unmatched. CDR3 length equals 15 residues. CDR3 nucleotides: TGCAGCGTTGCCGGACTAGCGGGAGACACAGATACGCAGTATTTT. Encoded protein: CSVAGLAGDTDTQYF.

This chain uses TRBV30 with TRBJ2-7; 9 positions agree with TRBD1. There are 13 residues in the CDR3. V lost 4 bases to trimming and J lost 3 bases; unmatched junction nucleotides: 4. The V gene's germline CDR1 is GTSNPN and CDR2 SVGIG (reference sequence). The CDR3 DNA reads TGTGCCTGGAATCGGGACAGGGACTACGAGCAGTACTTC. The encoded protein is CAWNRDRDYEQYF.

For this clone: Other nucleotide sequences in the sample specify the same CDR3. For the CDR3, the DNA is TGTGCCAGTCGCAGGCAGGACTCCTACGAGCAGTACTTC. Protein: CASRRQDSYEQYF. This chain uses TRBV27 with TRBJ2-7; D call uncertain. V was shortened by 9 bases and J by 0 bases, with 12 bases between the two germline ends. The CDR3 consists of 13 residues. Germline CDR1 is MNHEY and CDR2 is SMNVEV (reference sequence).

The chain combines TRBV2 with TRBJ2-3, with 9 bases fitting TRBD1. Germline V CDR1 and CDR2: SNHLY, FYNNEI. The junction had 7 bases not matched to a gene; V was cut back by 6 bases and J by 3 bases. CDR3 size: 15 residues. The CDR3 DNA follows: TGTGCCAGCAGGAAACAGGGGGCCATGACAGATACGCAGTATTTT. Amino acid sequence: CASRKQGAMTDTQYF.

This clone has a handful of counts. The CDR3 DNA sequence: TGTGCCAGCAGCCCACCGGGAGGGGCATACAATGAGCAGTTCTTC. This encodes CASSPPGGAYNEQFF. The chain uses TRBV7-9 and TRBJ2-1; 8 nucleotides line up with TRBD2. CDR3 length: 15 amino acids. Germline-derived CDR1 and CDR2 are SEHNR and FQNEAQ (reference sequence). V lost 5 bases and J lost 4; bases outside the gene matches: 7.

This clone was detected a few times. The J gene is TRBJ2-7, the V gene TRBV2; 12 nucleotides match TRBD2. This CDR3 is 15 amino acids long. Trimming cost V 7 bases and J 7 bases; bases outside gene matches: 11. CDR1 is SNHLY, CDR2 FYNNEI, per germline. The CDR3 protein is CASTPTSGSPGEQYF. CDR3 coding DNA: TGTGCCAGCACTCCGACTAGCGGGAGCCCCGGGGAGCAGTACTTC.

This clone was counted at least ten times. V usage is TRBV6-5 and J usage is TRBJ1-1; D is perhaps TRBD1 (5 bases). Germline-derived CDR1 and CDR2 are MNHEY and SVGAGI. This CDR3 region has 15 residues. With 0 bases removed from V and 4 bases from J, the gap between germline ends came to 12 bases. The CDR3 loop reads CASSYSMRGGTEAFF. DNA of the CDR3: TGTGCCAGCAGTTACTCGATGCGGGGGGGCACTGAAGCTTTCTTT.

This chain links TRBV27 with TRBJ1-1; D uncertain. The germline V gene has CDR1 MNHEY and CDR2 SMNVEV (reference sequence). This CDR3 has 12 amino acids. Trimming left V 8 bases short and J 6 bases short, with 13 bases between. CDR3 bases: TGTGCCAGCGGTCGAAGAGGGCCTGAAGCTTTCTTT. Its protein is CASGRRGPEAFF.

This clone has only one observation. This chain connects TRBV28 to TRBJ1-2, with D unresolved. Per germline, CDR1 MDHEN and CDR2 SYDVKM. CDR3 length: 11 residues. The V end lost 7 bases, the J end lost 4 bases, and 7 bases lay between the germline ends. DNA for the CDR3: TGTGCCAGCATCGGAAGCTATGGCTACACCTTC. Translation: CASIGSYGYTF.

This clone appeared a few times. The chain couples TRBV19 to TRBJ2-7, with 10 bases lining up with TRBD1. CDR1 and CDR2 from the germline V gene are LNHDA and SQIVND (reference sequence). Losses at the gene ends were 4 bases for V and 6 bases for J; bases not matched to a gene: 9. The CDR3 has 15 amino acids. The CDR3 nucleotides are TGTGCCAGTAGTACGCGACAGGGGGCTTCTTCCGAGCAGTACTTC. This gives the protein CASSTRQGASSEQYF.

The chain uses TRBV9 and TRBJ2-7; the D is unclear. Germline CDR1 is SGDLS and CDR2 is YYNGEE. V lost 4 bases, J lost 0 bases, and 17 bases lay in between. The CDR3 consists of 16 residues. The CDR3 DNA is TGTGCCAGCAGCCCGTTGAGCGCTGATAGCTCCTACGAGCAGTACTTC. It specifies CASSPLSADSSYEQYF.